What follows are 2 T cell receptor beta chains derived from one specimen sequenced in a study of identical twins. In TCRdb, the 5' RACE reads were re-called with MiXCR into one record per CDR3 protein. Among roughly 230,000 distinct CDR3 sequences listed, about 8% were seen once. The sample also formed part of further work on yellow fever vaccine responses in identical twins.

The specimen sequenced was CD8+ T cells sorted from blood. Receptor source: a woman between 18 and 30 years old in good health.

This chain links TRBV12-3 or TRBV12-4 with TRBJ1-6; TRBD1 aligns across 7 bases. Trimming removed 6 bases from V and 3 bases from J; junction bases left unmatched: 5. The CDR3 has 15 amino acids. The CDR3 nucleotides read TGTGCCAGCAGCCGAGGGGGCGGCTATAATTCACCCCTCCACTTT. Translation gives CASSRGGGYNSPLHF.

The table lists this clonotype with a few counts. The chain uses TRBV2 and TRBJ1-1; no clear D gene. This CDR3 has 11 amino acids. From germline, CDR1 is SNHLY and CDR2 FYNNEI. V lost 3 bases and J lost 11, with 10 bases in between. CDR3 protein: CASSDLKGAFF. CDR3 in DNA: TGTGCCAGCAGTGATCTCAAAGGGGCTTTCTTT.